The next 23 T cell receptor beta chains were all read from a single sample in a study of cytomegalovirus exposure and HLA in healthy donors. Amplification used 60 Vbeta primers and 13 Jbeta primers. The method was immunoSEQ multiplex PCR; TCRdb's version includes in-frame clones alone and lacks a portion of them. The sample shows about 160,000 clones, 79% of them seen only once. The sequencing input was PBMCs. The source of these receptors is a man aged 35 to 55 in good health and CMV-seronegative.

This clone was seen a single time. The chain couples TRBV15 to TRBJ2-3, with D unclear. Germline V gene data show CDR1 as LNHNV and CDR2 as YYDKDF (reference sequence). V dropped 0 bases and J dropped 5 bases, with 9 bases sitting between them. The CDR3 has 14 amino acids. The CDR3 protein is CATSRDRAEDTQYF. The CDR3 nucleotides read TGTGCCACCAGCAGAGATCGTGCGGAAGATACGCAGTATTTT.

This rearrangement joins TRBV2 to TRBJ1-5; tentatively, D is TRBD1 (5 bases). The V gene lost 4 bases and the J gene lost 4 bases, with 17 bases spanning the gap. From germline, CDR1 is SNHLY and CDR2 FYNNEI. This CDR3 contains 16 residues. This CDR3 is CASSGQISFENQPQHF. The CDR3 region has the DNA TGTGCCAGCAGTGGACAGATAAGCTTTGAAAATCAGCCCCAGCATTTT.

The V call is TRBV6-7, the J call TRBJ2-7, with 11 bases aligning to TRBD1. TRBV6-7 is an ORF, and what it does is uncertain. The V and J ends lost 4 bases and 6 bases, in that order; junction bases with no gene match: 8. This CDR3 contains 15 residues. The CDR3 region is CASSSGDRGILEQYF. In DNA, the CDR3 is TGTGCCAGCAGTTCCGGGGACAGGGGGATCCTCGAGCAGTACTTC.

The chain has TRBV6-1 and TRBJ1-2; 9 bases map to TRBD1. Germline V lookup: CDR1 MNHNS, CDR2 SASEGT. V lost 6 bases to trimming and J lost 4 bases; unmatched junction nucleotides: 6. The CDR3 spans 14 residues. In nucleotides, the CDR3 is TGTGCCAGCAGATGGACAGGGGATTTCTATGGCTACACCTTC. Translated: CASRWTGDFYGYTF.

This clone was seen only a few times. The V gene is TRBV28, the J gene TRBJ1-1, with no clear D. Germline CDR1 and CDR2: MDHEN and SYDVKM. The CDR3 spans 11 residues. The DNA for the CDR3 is TGTGTGGTCTTGGGCTACACTGAAGCTTTCTTT. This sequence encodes CVVLGYTEAFF.

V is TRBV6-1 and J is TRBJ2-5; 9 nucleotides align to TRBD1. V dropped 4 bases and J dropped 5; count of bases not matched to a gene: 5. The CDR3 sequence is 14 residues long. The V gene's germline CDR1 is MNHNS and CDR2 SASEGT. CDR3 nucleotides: TGTGCCAGCAGTGCCCGGACAGGGGTTGAGACCCAGTACTTC. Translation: CASSARTGVETQYF.

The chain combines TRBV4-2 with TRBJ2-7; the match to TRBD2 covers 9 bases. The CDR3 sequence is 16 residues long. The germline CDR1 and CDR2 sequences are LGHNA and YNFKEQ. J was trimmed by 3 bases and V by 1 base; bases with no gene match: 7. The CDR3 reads CASSQGGLAGFYEQYF. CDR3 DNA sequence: TGTGCCAGCAGCCAAGGAGGGCTAGCGGGATTCTACGAGCAGTACTTC.

In DNA form, the CDR3 reads TGCGCCAGCAGCCCCAATCAGGGCAAAGCTTTCTTT. Its translation: CASSPNQGKAFF. The gene calls are TRBV4-1 and TRBJ1-1; a possible D gene is TRBD1 (5 bases). The CDR3 has 12 residues. From germline, CDR1 is MGHRA and CDR2 YSYEKL. The V end lost 4 bases, the J end lost 9 bases, and 12 bases lay between the germline ends.

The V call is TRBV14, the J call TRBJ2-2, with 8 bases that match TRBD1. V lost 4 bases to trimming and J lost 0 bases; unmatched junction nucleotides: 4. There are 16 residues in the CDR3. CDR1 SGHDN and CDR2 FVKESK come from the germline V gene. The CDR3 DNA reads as TGTGCCAGCAGCCGACAGGGGTCCGCGAACACCGGGGAGCTGTTTTTT. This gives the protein CASSRQGSANTGELFF.

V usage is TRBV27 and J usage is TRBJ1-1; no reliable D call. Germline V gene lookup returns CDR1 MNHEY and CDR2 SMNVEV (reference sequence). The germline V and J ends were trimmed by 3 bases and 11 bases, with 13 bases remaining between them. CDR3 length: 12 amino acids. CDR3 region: CASSFIGRPAFF. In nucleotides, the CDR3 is TGTGCCAGCAGTTTTATAGGGAGGCCGGCTTTCTTT.

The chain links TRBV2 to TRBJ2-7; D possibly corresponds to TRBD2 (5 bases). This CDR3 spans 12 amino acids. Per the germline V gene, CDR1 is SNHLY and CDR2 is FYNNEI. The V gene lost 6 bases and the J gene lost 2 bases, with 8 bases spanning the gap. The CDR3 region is CASREGAYEQYF. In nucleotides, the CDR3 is TGTGCCAGCAGAGAGGGCGCCTACGAGCAGTACTTC.

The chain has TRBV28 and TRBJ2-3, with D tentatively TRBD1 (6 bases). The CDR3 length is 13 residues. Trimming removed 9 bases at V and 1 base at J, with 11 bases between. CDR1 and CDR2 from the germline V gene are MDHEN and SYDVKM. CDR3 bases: TGTGCCAGTGGGGGCAGCCGCACAGATACGCAGTATTTT. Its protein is CASGGSRTDTQYF.

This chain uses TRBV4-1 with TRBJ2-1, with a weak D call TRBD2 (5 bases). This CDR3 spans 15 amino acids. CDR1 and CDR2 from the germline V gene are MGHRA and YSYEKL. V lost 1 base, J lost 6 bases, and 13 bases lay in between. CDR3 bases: TGCGCCAGCAGCCAAGTCGTATCAAGCGGCAATGAGCAGTTCTTC. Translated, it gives CASSQVVSSGNEQFF.

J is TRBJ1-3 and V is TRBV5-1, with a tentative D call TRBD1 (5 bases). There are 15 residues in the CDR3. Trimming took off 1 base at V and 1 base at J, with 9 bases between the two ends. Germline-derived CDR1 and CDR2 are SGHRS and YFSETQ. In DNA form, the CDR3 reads TGCGCCAGCAGCTTGCTAACAGGATCTGGAAACACCATATATTTT. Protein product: CASSLLTGSGNTIYF. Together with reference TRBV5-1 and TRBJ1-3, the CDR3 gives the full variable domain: KAGVTQTPRYLIKTRGQQVTLSCSPISGHRSVSWYQQTPGQGLQFLFEYFSETQRNKGNFPGRFSGRQFSNSRSEMNVSTLELGDSALYLCASSLLTGSGNTIYFGEGSWLTVV.

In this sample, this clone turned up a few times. CDR3 loop: CASSSPPGPGANVLTF. In DNA, the CDR3 is TGTGCCAGTAGTAGCCCCCCAGGCCCCGGGGCCAACGTCCTGACTTTC. The chain links TRBV19 to TRBJ2-6; D gene unclear. Germline V gene sequence: CDR1 LNHDA, CDR2 SQIVND (reference sequence). The V gene lost 4 bases and the J gene lost 4 bases, with 14 bases spanning the gap. The CDR3 length is 16 residues.

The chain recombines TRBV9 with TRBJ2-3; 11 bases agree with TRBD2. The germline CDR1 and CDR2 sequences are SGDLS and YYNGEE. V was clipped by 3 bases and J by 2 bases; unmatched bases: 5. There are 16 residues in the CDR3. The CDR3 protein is CASSEISGRATDTQYF. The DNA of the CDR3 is TGTGCCAGCAGCGAGATTAGCGGGAGGGCCACAGATACGCAGTATTTT.

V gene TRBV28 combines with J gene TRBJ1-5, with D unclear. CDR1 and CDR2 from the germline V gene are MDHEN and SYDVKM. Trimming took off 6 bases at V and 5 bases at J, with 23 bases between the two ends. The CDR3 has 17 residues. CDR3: CASSLNPSHQPDQPQHF. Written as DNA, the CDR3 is TGTGCCAGCAGCCTTAATCCTAGCCACCAACCGGATCAGCCCCAGCATTTT. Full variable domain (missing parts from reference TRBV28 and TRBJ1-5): DVKVTQSSRYLVKRTGEKVFLECVQDMDHENMFWYRQDPGLGLRLIYFSYDVKMKEKGDIPEGYSVSREKKERFSLILESASTNQTSMYLCASSLNPSHQPDQPQHFGDGTRLSIL.

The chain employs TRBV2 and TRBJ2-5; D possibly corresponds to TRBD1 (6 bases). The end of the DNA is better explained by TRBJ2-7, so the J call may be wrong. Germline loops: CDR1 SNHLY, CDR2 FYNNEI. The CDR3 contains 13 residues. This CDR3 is CASSPTGTNEQYF. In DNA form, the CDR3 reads TGTGCCAGCAGTCCAACAGGGACGAACGAGCAGTACTTC.

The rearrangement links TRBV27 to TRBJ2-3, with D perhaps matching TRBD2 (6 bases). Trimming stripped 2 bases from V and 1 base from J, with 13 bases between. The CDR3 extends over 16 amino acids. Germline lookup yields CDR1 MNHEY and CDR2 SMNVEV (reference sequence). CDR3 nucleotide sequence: TGTGCCAGCAGTTTAAGGCCCAAGCGGGGCACAGATACGCAGTATTTT. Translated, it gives CASSLRPKRGTDTQYF.

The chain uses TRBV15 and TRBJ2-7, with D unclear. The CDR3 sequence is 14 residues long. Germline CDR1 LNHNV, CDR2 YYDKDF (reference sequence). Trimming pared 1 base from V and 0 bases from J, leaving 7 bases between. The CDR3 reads CATSRGGSSYEQYF. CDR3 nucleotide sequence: TGTGCCACCAGCAGAGGCGGTAGCTCCTACGAGCAGTACTTC.

The CDR3 sequence: CASSSLGLAGVDTQYF. As DNA, the CDR3 is TGTGCCAGCAGCTCCCTGGGACTAGCGGGAGTTGATACGCAGTATTTT. The chain employs TRBV7-2 and TRBJ2-3; 14 bases fit TRBD2. The length of the CDR3 is 16 residues. V was pared by 4 bases and J by 6 bases, with 6 bases of the junction left unmatched. Germline V gene lookup returns CDR1 SGHTA and CDR2 FQGNSA. Together with reference TRBV7-2 and TRBJ2-3, the CDR3 gives the full variable domain: GAGVSQSPSNKVTEKGKDVELRCDPISGHTALYWYRQSLGQGLEFLIYFQGNSAPDKSGLPSDRFSAERTGGSVSTLTIQRTQQEDSAVYLCASSSLGLAGVDTQYFGPGTRLTVL.

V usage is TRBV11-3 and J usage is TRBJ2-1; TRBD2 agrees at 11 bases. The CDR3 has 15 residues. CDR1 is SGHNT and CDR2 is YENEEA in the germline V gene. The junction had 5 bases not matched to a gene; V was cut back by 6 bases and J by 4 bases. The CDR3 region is CASSMGLAAYNEQFF. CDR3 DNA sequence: TGTGCCAGCAGTATGGGACTAGCGGCATACAATGAGCAGTTCTTC.

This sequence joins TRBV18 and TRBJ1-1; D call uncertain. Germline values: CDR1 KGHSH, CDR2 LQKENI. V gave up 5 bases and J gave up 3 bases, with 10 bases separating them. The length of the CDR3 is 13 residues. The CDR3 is CASSSQEYTEAFF. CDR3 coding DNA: TGTGCCAGCTCAAGCCAGGAATACACTGAAGCTTTCTTT.